Below are 18 T cell receptor beta chains sequenced from a single sample in a study of blood T cells in healthy people across ages. It was with a sample-barcoded 5' primer and a J-beta primer mix that a second PCR of about 6 to 12 cycles was run. TCRdb independently ran MiXCR on the 5' RACE reads; one entry per CDR3 protein. The data contain some 800,000 distinct CDR3 sequences, roughly 44% of them seen just once; the ten biggest clones take up about a fifth. The sample was blood. The receptors here all came from a man aged 55 to 70 in good health.

The gene calls are TRBV6-2 or TRBV6-3 and TRBJ1-2, with D unresolved. This CDR3 is built from 14 residues. The germline V and J ends were trimmed by 3 bases and 3 bases, with 11 bases remaining between them. Germline assignment: CDR1 MNHEY and CDR2 SVGEGT. The CDR3 protein is CASSYGENDYGYTF. The CDR3 nucleotides read TGTGCCAGCAGTTATGGAGAAAACGACTATGGCTACACCTTC.

This clonotype was seen once. The chain links TRBV27 to TRBJ2-1, with TRBD1 as a possible D gene (6 bases). The germline CDR1 and CDR2 sequences are MNHEY and SMNVEV (reference sequence). This CDR3 has 15 amino acids. Trimming took 0 bases from V and 4 from J, leaving 10 bases between them. The CDR3 sequence is CASSLSQGYYNEQFF. The CDR3 DNA sequence: TGTGCCAGCAGTTTATCCCAGGGGTATTACAATGAGCAGTTCTTC.

The CDR3 is CASSQRGSNNYNEQFF. The CDR3 coding sequence is TGTGCCAGCAGCCAGCGGGGTTCCAATAACTACAATGAGCAGTTCTTC. This chain joins TRBV3-1 and TRBJ2-1; D might be TRBD2 (6 bases). The CDR3 loop spans 16 amino acids. V was cut by 3 bases and J by 3 bases, with 15 bases left in between. Germline V CDR1 and CDR2: LGHDT, YNNKEL (reference sequence).

This clonotype has only one observation. V gene TRBV27 combines with J gene TRBJ1-4; 7 nucleotides match TRBD1. Germline loops: CDR1 MNHEY, CDR2 SMNVEV (reference sequence). Losses at the gene ends were 4 bases for V and 5 bases for J; bases not matched to a gene: 7. The CDR3 contains 15 residues. The CDR3 bases are TGTGCCAGCAGTTCGCCACAGGGGACGAATGAAAAACTGTTTTTT. This gives the protein CASSSPQGTNEKLFF.

This clonotype was counted between two and nine times. The rearrangement uses TRBV6-6 and TRBJ2-3, with 9 nucleotides matching TRBD1. The CDR3 contains 16 residues. Germline values: CDR1 MNHNY, CDR2 SVGAGI (reference sequence). Trimming cost V 2 bases and J 5 bases; bases outside gene matches: 8. The CDR3 region has the DNA TGTGCCAGCAGTTACGGCACAGGGGGCAATCTAGATACGCAGTATTTT. It translates to CASSYGTGGNLDTQYF.

The chain joins TRBV20-1 to TRBJ2-1, with D maybe TRBD2 (6 bases). Germline CDR1 DFQATT, CDR2 SNEGSKA (reference sequence). This CDR3 is 14 amino acids long. Trimming pared 4 bases from V and 9 bases from J, leaving 19 bases between. The CDR3 DNA reads as TGCAGTGCTATCCTGGGGGGAGTCCTGGGTGAGCAGTTCTTC. Protein product: CSAILGGVLGEQFF.

This chain links TRBV10-2 with TRBJ2-5, with 8 bases matching TRBD1. Near its end, the DNA agrees better with TRBJ2-7, so the J call may be wrong. The CDR3 totals 16 residues. From germline, CDR1 is WSHSY and CDR2 SAAADI. The CDR3 nucleotides are TGCGCCAGCAGTGAGTCAACACAGGGGGTGGACTACGAGCAGTACTTC. Its protein is CASSESTQGVDYEQYF.

The sample holds one count of this clonotype. This chain connects TRBV30 to TRBJ2-4; D may be TRBD2 (6 bases). The DNA end lines up better with TRBJ2-7; the J call may be wrong. Germline lookup yields CDR1 GTSNPN and CDR2 SVGIG (reference sequence). This CDR3 spans 13 amino acids. Here the CDR3 DNA reads TGTGCCTGGGGAGGGGTTACCTCCTACGAGCAGTACTTC. It codes for CAWGGVTSYEQYF.

The rearrangement uses TRBV4-3 and TRBJ1-5; TRBD1 might be the D (6 bases). Trimming took off 0 bases at V and 6 bases at J, with 12 bases between the two ends. CDR3 length: 15 residues. The V gene's germline CDR1 is LGHNA and CDR2 YSLEER. Written as DNA, the CDR3 is TGCGCCAGCAGCCAAGAGGTCGGAGGGGGTCAGCCCCAGCATTTT. This codes for CASSQEVGGGQPQHF.

V is TRBV5-1 and J is TRBJ1-2; TRBD1 aligns across 7 bases. The CDR3 length is 14 residues. In germline, CDR1 is SGHRS, CDR2 YFSETQ. V lost 3 bases to trimming and J lost 1 base; unmatched junction nucleotides: 3. The CDR3 DNA reads TGCGCCAGCAGCTGGGACAGACTTAACTATGGCTACACCTTC. Translated: CASSWDRLNYGYTF.

This clonotype came up many times. The J gene is TRBJ2-7, the V gene TRBV5-1, with 9 positions matching TRBD1. Germline assignment: CDR1 SGHRS and CDR2 YFSETQ. CDR3 length: 14 residues. V trimming: 4 bases; J trimming: 6 bases; junction bases outside the gene matches: 8. The CDR3 spells CASSVGQGMGEQYF. As DNA, the CDR3 is TGCGCCAGCAGCGTGGGACAGGGAATGGGCGAGCAGTACTTC.

The chain recombines TRBV24-1 with TRBJ2-5; perhaps TRBD2 as D (6 bases). This CDR3 comprises 13 residues. Per germline, CDR1 KGHDR and CDR2 SFDVKD. The V gene lost 3 bases and the J gene lost 5 bases, with 9 bases spanning the gap. The DNA for the CDR3 is TGTGCCACCAGTGATCGTCTAGCGGAGACCCAGTACTTC. Translating gives CATSDRLAETQYF.

The chain uses TRBV9 and TRBJ2-1, with a possible D match to TRBD1 (5 bases). CDR1 and CDR2 from the germline V gene are SGDLS and YYNGEE. Trimming stripped 0 bases from V and 0 bases from J, with 7 bases between. The CDR3 runs to 15 residues. Written as DNA, the CDR3 is TGTGCCAGCAGCGTAGGGGGCTACTCCTACAATGAGCAGTTCTTC. This codes for CASSVGGYSYNEQFF.

The sample holds a few counts of this clonotype. The rearrangement joins TRBV3-1 to TRBJ2-5, with 7 nucleotides matching TRBD2. This CDR3 spans 15 amino acids. CDR1 and CDR2 (germline): LGHDT, YNNKEL (reference sequence). Unmatched junction bases numbered 6, after V lost 0 bases and J lost 5 bases. CDR3 coding DNA: TGTGCCAGCAGCCAAGAAGACGGGGGGAGGGAGACCCAGTACTTC. Protein sequence: CASSQEDGGRETQYF.

The chain uses TRBV6-6 and TRBJ2-6, with TRBD1 matching 10 bases. Per the germline V gene, CDR1 is MNHNY and CDR2 is SVGAGI (reference sequence). This CDR3 is built from 17 residues. After removal of 6 bases from V and 2 bases from J, the junction contained 7 bases not matched to a gene. The CDR3 spells CASSDPGTGAGANVLTF. The CDR3 coding sequence is TGTGCCAGCAGCGATCCCGGGACAGGGGCTGGGGCCAACGTCCTGACTTTC.

The V gene is TRBV12-3 or TRBV12-4, the J gene TRBJ2-6; D is perhaps TRBD2 (6 bases). Trimming took off 6 bases at V and 2 bases at J, with 14 bases between the two ends. This CDR3 spans 16 amino acids. The CDR3 loop is CASRGGFRTGANVLTF. The CDR3 DNA is TGTGCCAGCAGGGGGGGTTTCAGGACTGGGGCCAACGTCCTGACTTTC.

In its sample, this clonotype was seen a few times. The chain is built from TRBV29-1 and TRBJ2-3; 9 nucleotides match TRBD2. The J segment lost 2 bases and the V segment lost 3 bases, leaving 3 bases of the junction unmatched. This CDR3 has 14 amino acids. Germline loops: CDR1 SQVTM, CDR2 ANQGSEA. The CDR3 loop is CSVDSSGITDTQYF. The CDR3 DNA follows: TGCAGCGTTGACTCTAGCGGGATCACAGATACGCAGTATTTT.

The chain recombines TRBV28 with TRBJ2-7; perhaps TRBD2 as D (6 bases). This CDR3 spans 12 amino acids. Germline V gene lookup returns CDR1 MDHEN and CDR2 SYDVKM. The ends were cut back, 3 bases at V and 4 bases at J, with 7 bases in the middle. CDR3 sequence: CASSFGRYEQYF. DNA of the CDR3: TGTGCCAGCAGTTTTGGGAGGTACGAGCAGTACTTC. Filled out from reference TRBV28 and TRBJ2-7, the complete variable domain reads DVKVTQSSRYLVKRTGEKVFLECVQDMDHENMFWYRQDPGLGLRLIYFSYDVKMKEKGDIPEGYSVSREKKERFSLILESASTNQTSMYLCASSFGRYEQYFGPGTRLTVT.